A selection of T cell receptor beta chains follows, all from one sample in a study of T cell clonotyping in hematopoietic cell transplantation. Profiled with immunoSEQ multiplex PCR; TCRdb holds only in-frame clones, not every one. The sample holds around 16,000 clones, about 57% seen once. Sequencing used PBMCs, obtained 30 days after allogeneic stem cell transplant. Source of these receptors: a male patient in his fifties or sixties who had an allogeneic stem cell transplant from an unrelated donor, so T cells may come from the graft donor. Some clones in this sample may be carry-over from other donors' samples. Each CDR3 is given with its conserved first and last residue.

v_call: TRBV30
j_call: TRBJ1-2
cdr3_aa: CAWSPPLETLPSTF

v_call: TRBV27
j_call: TRBJ2-7
cdr3_aa: CASSSSYEQYF

v_call: TRBV30
j_call: TRBJ1-2
cdr3_aa: CAWSVLTALSF

v_call: TRBV25-1
j_call: TRBJ2-3
cdr3_aa: CASSEYASGDTQYF

v_call: TRBV5-4
j_call: TRBJ2-7
cdr3_aa: CASGSLGEGTYEQYF

v_call: TRBV29-1
j_call: TRBJ2-7
cdr3_aa: CSALSYAPYEQYF

v_call: TRBV28
j_call: TRBJ2-5
cdr3_aa: CASSPMGRLEETQYF

v_call: TRBV10-3
j_call: TRBJ2-7
cdr3_aa: CAISESGTGLYEQYF

v_call: TRBV30
j_call: TRBJ1-2
cdr3_aa: CSGGGRGGYTF

v_call: TRBV4-3
j_call: TRBJ1-2
cdr3_aa: CASSPRGGYGYTF

v_call: TRBV30
j_call: TRBJ1-6
cdr3_aa: CAWRPDNSPLHF

v_call: TRBV5-1
j_call: TRBJ1-3
cdr3_aa: CASSSDMRNSGNTIYF

v_call: TRBV30
j_call: TRBJ1-1
cdr3_aa: CAWSTGGNTEAFF

v_call: TRBV6-6
j_call: TRBJ1-2
cdr3_aa: CASSRVQVGFYGYTF

v_call: TRBV11-2
j_call: TRBJ2-3
cdr3_aa: CASSLGTSDLADTQYF

v_call: TRBV27
j_call: TRBJ2-1
cdr3_aa: CASSSRVYNEQFF

v_call: TRBV10-1
j_call: TRBJ2-7
cdr3_aa: CASSRQGYSYEQYF

v_call: TRBV6-1
j_call: TRBJ2-7
cdr3_aa: CASSEALLAPYEQYF

v_call: TRBV11-3
j_call: TRBJ1-1
cdr3_aa: CASSSGTEAFF

v_call: TRBV11-3
j_call: TRBJ2-2
cdr3_aa: CASSLRDPGELFF

v_call: TRBV9
j_call: TRBJ1-2
cdr3_aa: CASSVALNYGYTF

v_call: TRBV30
j_call: TRBJ2-7
cdr3_aa: CAWSPGTGDYEQYF

v_call: TRBV6-1
j_call: TRBJ2-2
cdr3_aa: CASSEGATDTGELFF

v_call: TRBV7-2
j_call: TRBJ1-5
cdr3_aa: CASSLIGGSHQPQHF

v_call: TRBV30
j_call: TRBJ1-1
cdr3_aa: CAWSVQGPEAFF

v_call: TRBV7-6
j_call: TRBJ1-6
cdr3_aa: CASSSWDRVPTNSPLHF

v_call: TRBV19
j_call: TRBJ1-6
cdr3_aa: CASSILNSPLHF

v_call: TRBV6-6
j_call: TRBJ1-2
cdr3_aa: CASSPGPTFYGYTF

v_call: TRBV10-3
j_call: TRBJ1-6
cdr3_aa: CAISESIGGGTYNSPLHF

v_call: TRBV4-3
j_call: TRBJ2-7
cdr3_aa: CASSQDKGPYEQYF

v_call: TRBV12-5
j_call: TRBJ2-5
cdr3_aa: CASRSVEETQYF

v_call: TRBV25-1
j_call: TRBJ1-2
cdr3_aa: CASSELWGRGYTF

v_call: TRBV7-6
j_call: TRBJ2-6
cdr3_aa: CASSSGVLSGANVLTF

v_call: TRBV7-6
j_call: TRBJ2-1
cdr3_aa: CASSLETGAYNEQFF

v_call: TRBV28
j_call: TRBJ1-1
cdr3_aa: CASSLKGFNTEAFF

v_call: TRBV5-1
j_call: TRBJ1-4
cdr3_aa: CASSLAGQFEELFF

v_call: TRBV14
j_call: TRBJ2-3
cdr3_aa: CASSQDLETGGVTDTQYF

v_call: TRBV19
j_call: TRBJ2-3
cdr3_aa: CASSMRGGSTDTQYF

v_call: TRBV2
j_call: TRBJ1-3
cdr3_aa: CASFPGLSRGNTTYF

v_call: TRBV4-2
j_call: TRBJ2-7
cdr3_aa: CASSQGGTPSYEQYF

v_call: TRBV6-5
j_call: TRBJ1-1
cdr3_aa: CASSTNGDTEAFF

v_call: TRBV6-5
j_call: TRBJ2-2
cdr3_aa: CASSYFTPANTGELFF

v_call: TRBV14
j_call: .
cdr3_aa: CASSPGLAGGPYEQYF

v_call: TRBV6-5
j_call: TRBJ1-5
cdr3_aa: CASSYSGQSNQPQHF

v_call: TRBV7-2
j_call: TRBJ2-3
cdr3_aa: CASRWTHLTTDTQYF

v_call: TRBV7-2
j_call: TRBJ1-2
cdr3_aa: CASSPVAGGRDYGYTF